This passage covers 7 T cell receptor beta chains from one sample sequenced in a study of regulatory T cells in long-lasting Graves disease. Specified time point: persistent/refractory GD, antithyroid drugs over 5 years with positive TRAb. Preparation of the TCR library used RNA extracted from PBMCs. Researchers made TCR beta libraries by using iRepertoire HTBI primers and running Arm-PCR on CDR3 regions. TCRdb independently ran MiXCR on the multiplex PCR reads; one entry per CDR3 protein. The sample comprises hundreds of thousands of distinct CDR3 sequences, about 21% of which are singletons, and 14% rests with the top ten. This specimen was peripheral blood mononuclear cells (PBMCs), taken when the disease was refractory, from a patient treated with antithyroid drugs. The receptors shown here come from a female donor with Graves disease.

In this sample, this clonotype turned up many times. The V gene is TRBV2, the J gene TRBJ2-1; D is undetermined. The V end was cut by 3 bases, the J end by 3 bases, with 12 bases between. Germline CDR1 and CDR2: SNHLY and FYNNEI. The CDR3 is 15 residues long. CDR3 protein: CASSDGRHYYNEQFF. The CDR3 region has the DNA TGTGCCAGCAGTGACGGGCGGCATTACTACAATGAGCAGTTCTTC.

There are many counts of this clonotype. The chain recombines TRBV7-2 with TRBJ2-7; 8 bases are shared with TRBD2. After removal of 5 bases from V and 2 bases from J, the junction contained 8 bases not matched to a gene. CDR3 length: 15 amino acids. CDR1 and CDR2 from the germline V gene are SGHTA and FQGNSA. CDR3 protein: CASSPPHSGTYEQYF. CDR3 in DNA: TGTGCCAGCAGCCCCCCCCATAGCGGGACCTACGAGCAGTACTTC.

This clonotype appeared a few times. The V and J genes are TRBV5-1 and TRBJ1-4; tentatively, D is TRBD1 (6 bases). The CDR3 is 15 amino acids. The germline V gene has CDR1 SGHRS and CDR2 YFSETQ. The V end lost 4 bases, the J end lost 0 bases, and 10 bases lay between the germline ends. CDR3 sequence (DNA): TGCGCCAGCAGCCTACAGGGAACAACTAATGAAAAACTGTTTTTT. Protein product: CASSLQGTTNEKLFF.

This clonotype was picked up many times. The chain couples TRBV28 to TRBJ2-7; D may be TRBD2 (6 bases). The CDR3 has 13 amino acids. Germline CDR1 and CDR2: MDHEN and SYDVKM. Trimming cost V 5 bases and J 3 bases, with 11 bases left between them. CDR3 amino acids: CASSPGVYYEQYF. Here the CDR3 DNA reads TGTGCCAGCAGTCCGGGGGTATACTACGAGCAGTACTTC.

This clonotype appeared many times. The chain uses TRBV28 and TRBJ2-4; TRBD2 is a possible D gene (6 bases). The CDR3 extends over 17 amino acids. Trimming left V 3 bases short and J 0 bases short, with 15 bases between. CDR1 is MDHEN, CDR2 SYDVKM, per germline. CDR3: CASSFRRETLAKNIQYF. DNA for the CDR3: TGTGCCAGCAGTTTCCGGAGGGAGACACTAGCCAAAAACATTCAGTACTTC.

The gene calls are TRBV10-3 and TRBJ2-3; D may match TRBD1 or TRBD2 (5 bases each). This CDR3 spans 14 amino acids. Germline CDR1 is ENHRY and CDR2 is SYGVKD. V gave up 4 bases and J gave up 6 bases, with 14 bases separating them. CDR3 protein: CAISASGLADTQYF. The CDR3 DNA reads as TGTGCCATCAGTGCGTCGGGGCTCGCCGATACGCAGTATTTT.

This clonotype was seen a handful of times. CDR3 in DNA: TGCAGCGTTGTTGGGGGGCTCTCTGGAAACACCATATATTTT. As protein: CSVVGGLSGNTIYF. The chain couples TRBV29-1 to TRBJ1-3, with D perhaps TRBD1 (6 bases). Trimming cost V 4 bases and J 0 bases, with 10 bases left between them. CDR3 length equals 14 residues. The V gene's germline CDR1 is SQVTM and CDR2 ANQGSEA. The complete variable domain, with remaining parts taken from reference TRBV29-1 and TRBJ1-3, reads SAVISQKPSRDICQRGTSLTIQCQVDSQVTMMFWYRQQPGQSLTLIATANQGSEATYESGFVIDKFPISRPNLTFSTLTVSNMSPEDSSIYLCSVVGGLSGNTIYFGEGSWLTVV.